This T cell receptor beta chain was found in a study of response to subunit inactivated influenza vaccine. CDR3 length: 15 amino acids. V gave up 3 bases and J gave up 1 base; unmatched junction bases: 6. Germline-derived CDR1 and CDR2 are DFQATT and SNEGSKA (reference sequence). Findings and limits, study-wide: Researchers suggested that each seasonal influenza vaccination recruits few new T cells.

Each CDR3 protein gets one entry after TCRdb re-called the RT-PCR reads with MiXCR. This sample has 400,000 to 650,000 distinct CDR3 sequences, with approximately 7.7% found just once. This clonotype was observed at least ten times. Its antigen remains unidentified. The chain links TRBV20-1 to TRBJ1-5; 7 positions agree with TRBD1. The clonotype was recovered from a man between 50 and 70 years old who received an inactivated influenza vaccine. The sequencing here drew on PBMCs from blood, taken around 25 months after vaccination. This CDR3 is CSASTPGGSNQPQHF. CDR3 coding DNA: TGCAGTGCTAGTACCCCAGGGGGAAGCAATCAGCCCCAGCATTTT.